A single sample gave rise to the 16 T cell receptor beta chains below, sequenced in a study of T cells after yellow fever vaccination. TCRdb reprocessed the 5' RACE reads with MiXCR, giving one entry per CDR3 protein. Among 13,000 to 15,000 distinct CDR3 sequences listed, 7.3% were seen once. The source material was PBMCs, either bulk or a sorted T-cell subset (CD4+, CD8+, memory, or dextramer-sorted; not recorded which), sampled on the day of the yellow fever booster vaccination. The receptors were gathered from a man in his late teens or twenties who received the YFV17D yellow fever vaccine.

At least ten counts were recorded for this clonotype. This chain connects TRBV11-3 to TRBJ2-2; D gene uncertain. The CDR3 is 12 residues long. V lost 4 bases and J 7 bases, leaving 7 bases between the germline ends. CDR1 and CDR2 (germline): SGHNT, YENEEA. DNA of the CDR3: TGTGCCAGCAGCTCCCCGATCGGGGAGCTGTTTTTT. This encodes CASSSPIGELFF.

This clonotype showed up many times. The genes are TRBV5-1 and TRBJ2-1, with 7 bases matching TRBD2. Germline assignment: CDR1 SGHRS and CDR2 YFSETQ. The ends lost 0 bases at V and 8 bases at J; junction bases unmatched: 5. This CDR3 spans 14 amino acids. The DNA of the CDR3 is TGCGCCAGCAGCTTGGGAGCGGGATCGGATGAGCAGTTCTTC. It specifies CASSLGAGSDEQFF.

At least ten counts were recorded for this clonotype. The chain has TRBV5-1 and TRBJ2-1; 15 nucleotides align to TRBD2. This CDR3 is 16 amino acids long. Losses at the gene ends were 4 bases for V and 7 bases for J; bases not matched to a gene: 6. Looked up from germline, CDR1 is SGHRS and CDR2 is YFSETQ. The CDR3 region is CASSPGTSGGWNEQFF. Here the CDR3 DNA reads TGCGCCAGCAGCCCCGGGACTAGCGGGGGGTGGAATGAGCAGTTCTTC.

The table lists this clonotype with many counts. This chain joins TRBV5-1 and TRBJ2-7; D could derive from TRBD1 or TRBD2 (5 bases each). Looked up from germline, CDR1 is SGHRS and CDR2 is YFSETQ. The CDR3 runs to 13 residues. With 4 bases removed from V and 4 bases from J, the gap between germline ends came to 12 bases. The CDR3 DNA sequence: TGCGCCAGCAGCCCCGGGACGGCGTACGAGCAGTACTTC. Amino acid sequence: CASSPGTAYEQYF.

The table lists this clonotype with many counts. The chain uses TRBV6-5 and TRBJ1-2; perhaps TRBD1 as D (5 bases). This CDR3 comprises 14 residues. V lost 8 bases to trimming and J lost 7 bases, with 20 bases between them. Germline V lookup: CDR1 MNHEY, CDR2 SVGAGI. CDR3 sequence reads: CASVNAGYGSGYTF. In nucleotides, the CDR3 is TGTGCCAGCGTAAACGCAGGGTATGGGAGTGGCTACACCTTC.

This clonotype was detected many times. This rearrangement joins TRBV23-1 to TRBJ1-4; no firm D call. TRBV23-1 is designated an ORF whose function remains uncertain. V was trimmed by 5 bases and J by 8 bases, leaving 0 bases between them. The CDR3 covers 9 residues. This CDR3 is CASSEKLFF. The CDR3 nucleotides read TGCGCCAGCAGTGAAAAACTGTTTTTT.

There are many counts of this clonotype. CDR3 sequence reads: CASSLGRGEQFF. CDR3 sequence (DNA): TGTGCCAGCAGTTTGGGTCGAGGCGAGCAGTTCTTC. The rearrangement joins TRBV27 to TRBJ2-1; D is ambiguous. Germline V gene lookup returns CDR1 MNHEY and CDR2 SMNVEV (reference sequence). V was trimmed by 3 bases and J by 10 bases, leaving 10 bases between them. The CDR3 runs to 12 residues.

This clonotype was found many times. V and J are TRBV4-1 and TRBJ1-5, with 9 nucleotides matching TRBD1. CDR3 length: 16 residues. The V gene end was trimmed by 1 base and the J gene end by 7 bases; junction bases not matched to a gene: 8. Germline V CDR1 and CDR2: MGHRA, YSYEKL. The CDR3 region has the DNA TGCGCCAGCAGCCAAGGCCCCACAGGGGGCTGGCAGCCCCAGCATTTT. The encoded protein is CASSQGPTGGWQPQHF.

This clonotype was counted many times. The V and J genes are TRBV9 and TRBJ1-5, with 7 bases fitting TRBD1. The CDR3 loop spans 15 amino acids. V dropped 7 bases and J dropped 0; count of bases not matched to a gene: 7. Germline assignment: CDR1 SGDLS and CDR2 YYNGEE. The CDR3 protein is CASGQGGNSNQPQHF. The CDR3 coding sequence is TGTGCCAGCGGGCAGGGGGGGAATAGCAATCAGCCCCAGCATTTT.

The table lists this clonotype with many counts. In DNA, the CDR3 is TGTGCCTGGGGGGACAGCAATCAGCCCCAGCATTTT. Its protein is CAWGDSNQPQHF. The V call is TRBV30, the J call TRBJ1-5; D possibly corresponds to TRBD1 (5 bases). Trimming pared 5 bases from V and 1 base from J, leaving 6 bases between. Germline CDR1 and CDR2: GTSNPN and SVGIG (reference sequence). The CDR3 extends over 12 amino acids. The whole variable domain, filled in from reference TRBV30 and TRBJ1-5, reads SQTIHQWPATLVQPVGSPLSLECTVEGTSNPNLYWYRQAAGRGLQLLFYSVGIGQISSEVPQNLSASRPQDRQFILSSKKLLLSDSGFYLCAWGDSNQPQHFGDGTRLSIL.

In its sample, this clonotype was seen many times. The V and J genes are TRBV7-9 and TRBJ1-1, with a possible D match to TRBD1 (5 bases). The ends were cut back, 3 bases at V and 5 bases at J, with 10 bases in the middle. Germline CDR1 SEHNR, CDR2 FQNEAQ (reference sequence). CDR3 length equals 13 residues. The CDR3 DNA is TGTGCCAGCAGCTTTCTGGGGGGGACTGAAGCTTTCTTT. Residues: CASSFLGGTEAFF.

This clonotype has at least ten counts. Here the CDR3 DNA reads TGTGCCATCAGTGAGTCGGAAGATACGCAGTATTTT. Protein: CAISESEDTQYF. The rearrangement links TRBV10-3 to TRBJ2-3, with D uncertain. CDR3 length: 12 residues. Trimming took off 0 bases at V and 5 bases at J, with 3 bases between the two ends. Germline CDR1 and CDR2: ENHRY and SYGVKD.

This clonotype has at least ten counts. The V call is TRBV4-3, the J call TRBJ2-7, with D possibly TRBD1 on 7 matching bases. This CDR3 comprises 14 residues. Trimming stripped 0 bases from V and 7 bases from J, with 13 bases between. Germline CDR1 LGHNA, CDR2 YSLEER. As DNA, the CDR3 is TGCGCCAGCAGCCAAGATCAGGGGGGCAGGGAGCAGTACTTC. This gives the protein CASSQDQGGREQYF.

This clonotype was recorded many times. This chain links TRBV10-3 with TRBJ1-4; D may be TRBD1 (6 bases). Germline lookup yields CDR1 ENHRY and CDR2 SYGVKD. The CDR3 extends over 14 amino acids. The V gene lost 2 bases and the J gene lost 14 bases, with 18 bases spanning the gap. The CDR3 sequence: CAISERGQIRSLFF. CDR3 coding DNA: TGTGCCATCAGTGAGAGGGGACAAATACGGTCTCTGTTTTTT.

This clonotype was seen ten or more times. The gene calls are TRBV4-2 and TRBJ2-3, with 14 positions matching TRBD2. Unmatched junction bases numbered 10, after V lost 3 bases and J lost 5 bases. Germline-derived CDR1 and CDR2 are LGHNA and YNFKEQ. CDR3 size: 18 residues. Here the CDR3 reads CASSQAGLAGGLGDTQYF. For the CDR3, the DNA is TGTGCCAGCAGCCAGGCTGGACTAGCGGGGGGCCTGGGAGATACGCAGTATTTT.

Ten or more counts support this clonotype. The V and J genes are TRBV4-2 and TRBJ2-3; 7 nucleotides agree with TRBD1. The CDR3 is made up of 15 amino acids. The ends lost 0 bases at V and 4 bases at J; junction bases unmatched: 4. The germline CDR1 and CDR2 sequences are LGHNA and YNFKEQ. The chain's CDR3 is CASSQETGIADTQYF. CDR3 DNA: TGTGCCAGCAGCCAAGAGACAGGGATCGCAGATACGCAGTATTTT.